This is a list of T cell receptor beta chains from one sample in a study of cytomegalovirus exposure and HLA in healthy donors. The method was immunoSEQ multiplex PCR; TCRdb's version includes in-frame clones alone and lacks a portion of them. The table shows 200,000 to 250,000 clones, with about 80% occurring only once. The sequencing sample was made of PBMCs. The source of these receptors is a man aged 40-49 years in good health and CMV-seronegative. The CDR3 runs from the conserved cysteine through the conserved F or W. D genes are given only for firm matches. Clone sizes are given selectively: once, few, many, or a class where the clone is expanded.

DNA | CDR3 | length | V | D | size | J
TGTGCCAGCAGTTATTCTATAGCGGGAACCTACGAGCAGTACTTC | CASSYSIAGTYEQYF | 15 | TRBV6-5 | TRBD2 | few | TRBJ2-7
TGTGCCAGCAGCTCCGGGCAGCCCCAGCATTTT | CASSSGQPQHF | 11 | TRBV11-3 | NA | NA | TRBJ1-5
TGTGCCAGCAGTTTCGGGGGGGTTATCACGAGTGAGCAGTTCTTC | CASSFGGVITSEQFF | 15 | TRBV27 | TRBD2 | NA | TRBJ2-1
TGTGCCAGCAGTCCCACAGGGGTATCTGAAGCTTTCTTT | CASSPTGVSEAFF | 13 | TRBV27 | TRBD1 | NA | TRBJ1-1
TGTGCCAGCAGTTTAAATGGGGCAGAGACCCAGTACTTC | CASSLNGAETQYF | 13 | TRBV27 | NA | NA | TRBJ2-5
TGTGCCAGCAGCCCCTTCCCAGGGGGAAACACTGAAGCTTTCTTT | CASSPFPGGNTEAFF | 15 | TRBV9 | TRBD1 | NA | TRBJ1-1
TGTGCCAGCAGTGGGTCGAGACAGGGGGTACGTGTCACTGAAGCTTTCTTT | CASSGSRQGVRVTEAFF | 17 | TRBV25-1 | TRBD1 | NA | TRBJ1-1
TGTGCCAGCAGCTTAGCGTATGTGTGGAGGGAGGACTATGGCTACACCTTC | CASSLAYVWREDYGYTF | 17 | TRBV7-9 | NA | NA | TRBJ1-2
TGTGCCTGGAGTAACCAGGACAGGGTCACCTACGAGCAGTACTTC | CAWSNQDRVTYEQYF | 15 | TRBV30 | TRBD1 | NA | TRBJ2-7
TGTGCCAGTCGGACTAGACGAGGAGATACGCAGTATTTT | CASRTRRGDTQYF | 13 | TRBV28 | TRBD2 | NA | TRBJ2-3
TGTGCCAGCAGTGGGAGGGATAATCAGCCCCAGCATTTT | CASSGRDNQPQHF | 13 | TRBV6-1 | NA | NA | TRBJ1-5
TGCGCCAGCAGCCAAGCTGCGGGGGGGCCCGGCGATGAGCAGTTCTTC | CASSQAAGGPGDEQFF | 16 | TRBV4-3 | TRBD2 | NA | TRBJ2-1
TGTGCCATCAGTGAGCTCCAGGAGCAGTACTTC | CAISELQEQYF | 11 | TRBV10-3 | NA | few | TRBJ2-7
TGTTCCAGCAGACCAGTTTGGGGGCGGGAGGTACAAGAGACCCAGTACTTC | CSSRPVWGREVQETQYF | 17 | TRBV7-9 | TRBD2 | NA | TRBJ2-5
TGTGCCAGCAGCCTGGGACAGTGGTCCTACGAGCAGTACTTC | CASSLGQWSYEQYF | 14 | TRBV27 | TRBD1 | NA | TRBJ2-7
TGTGCCAGTAGCACAGGGATTGGGGCCAACGTCCTGACTTTC | CASSTGIGANVLTF | 14 | TRBV19 | NA | few | TRBJ2-6
TGTGCCAGCAGCGGACCCTCCCCGGGAGAGCAGTACTTC | CASSGPSPGEQYF | 13 | TRBV6-6 | NA | few | TRBJ2-7
TGTGCCAGCAGCCCGGGGGGGGCCCAAGAGACCCAGTACTTC | CASSPGGAQETQYF | 14 | TRBV9 | TRBD2 | NA | TRBJ2-5
TGCGCCAGCAGCCGAGGTGGTATAGAGACCCAGTACTTC | CASSRGGIETQYF | 13 | TRBV4-1 | NA | NA | TRBJ2-5
TGTGCCAGTAGTATTGGGAGGAGAAACGGGGAGCTGTTTTTT | CASSIGRRNGELFF | 14 | TRBV19 | NA | NA | TRBJ2-2
TGTGCCAGCAGTGCCGTGACAGGGAGCCAATTTAACTATGGCTACACCTTC | CASSAVTGSQFNYGYTF | 17 | TRBV7-2 | TRBD1 | NA | TRBJ1-2
TGTGCCAGTAGTAGGACGGGGGGATCGGAGACCCAGTACTTC | CASSRTGGSETQYF | 14 | TRBV19 | TRBD2 | NA | TRBJ2-5
TGCGCCAGCAGCCCCCAATCCTACAATGAGCAGTTCTTC | CASSPQSYNEQFF | 13 | TRBV4-1 | NA | NA | TRBJ2-1
TGTGCCAGCAGTTACCGGGACAGGGGGTATTCACCCCTCCACTTT | CASSYRDRGYSPLHF | 15 | TRBV27 | TRBD1 | NA | TRBJ1-6
TGTGCCAGCAGTCAAGGAGCGGGGGGGGTGGAGACCCAGTACTTC | CASSQGAGGVETQYF | 15 | TRBV7-2 | TRBD2 | NA | TRBJ2-5
TGTGCCAGCAGCGTCGCGGGGGCCTTAAGTAATGAGCAGTTCTTC | CASSVAGALSNEQFF | 15 | TRBV9 | NA | NA | TRBJ2-1
TGTGCCAGCCTCCTGACAGATTACTATGGCTACACCTTC | CASLLTDYYGYTF | 13 | TRBV6-1 | NA | NA | TRBJ1-2
TGTGCCAGCAGTGACCCAACGACAGGGGGCTATGGCTACACCTTC | CASSDPTTGGYGYTF | 15 | TRBV6-1 | TRBD1 | few | TRBJ1-2
TGTGCCAGCAGTTATTTCGGAGGGGACACCGGGGAGCTGTTTTTT | CASSYFGGDTGELFF | 15 | TRBV27 | NA | NA | TRBJ2-2
TGCAGCGTTTCCGGGACAGGGAATTACAATGAGCAGTTCTTC | CSVSGTGNYNEQFF | 14 | TRBV29-1 | TRBD1 | NA | TRBJ2-1
TGTGCCAGCAGCTTGTTTAGGAGGAACACTGAAGCTTTCTTT | CASSLFRRNTEAFF | 14 | TRBV5-5 | NA | NA | TRBJ1-1
TGTTCCAGCAGCCCAGGGTTTTTTGGTTACACCTTC | CSSSPGFFGYTF | 12 | TRBV7-9 | NA | NA | TRBJ1-2
TGCGCCAGCAGCCCAGGAGGGGCAGATACGCAGTATTTT | CASSPGGADTQYF | 13 | TRBV4-1 | NA | NA | TRBJ2-3
TGCGCCAGCAGACGCACAGGGGGCGTCACTGAAGCTTTCTTT | CASRRTGGVTEAFF | 14 | TRBV5-1 | TRBD1 | NA | TRBJ1-1
TGTGCCAGCAGTTTAGGACAGGGGAGTACTGAAGCTTTCTTT | CASSLGQGSTEAFF | 14 | TRBV27 | TRBD1 | NA | TRBJ1-1
TGCGCCAGCAGTGAGTCCGCGAACAATGAGCAGTTCTTC | CASSESANNEQFF | 13 | TRBV10-1 | NA | NA | TRBJ2-1
TGTGCCAGCAGCTTGGTGTCGACTAGCGGGGGATACAATGAGCAGTTCTTC | CASSLVSTSGGYNEQFF | 17 | TRBV5-6 | TRBD2 | once | TRBJ2-1
TGCGCCAGCAGCCCTCGGGACTCCACCTACGAGCAGTACTTC | CASSPRDSTYEQYF | 14 | TRBV4-1 | NA | NA | TRBJ2-7
TGCGCCAGCAGCTTGGAAGCGGTGAGCTCCTACAATGAGCAGTTCTTC | CASSLEAVSSYNEQFF | 16 | TRBV5-1 | NA | NA | TRBJ2-1
TGTGCCAGCAGCCATCGTCTAGCGGAGAGCACAGATACGCAGTATTTT | CASSHRLAESTDTQYF | 16 | TRBV4-2 | TRBD2 | NA | TRBJ2-3
TGCGCCAGCAGCCAAGATTCGTCTTACAGGGGGCGACGGACTGAAGCTTTCTTT | CASSQDSSYRGRRTEAFF | 18 | TRBV4-1 | TRBD1 | NA | TRBJ1-1
TGCGCCAGCAGCTTGCCGACTAGCGGGACAGATACGCAGTATTTT | CASSLPTSGTDTQYF | 15 | TRBV5-1 | TRBD2 | NA | TRBJ2-3
TGTGCCAGCAGAGGGGTTCCAGCTAACTATGGCTACACCTTC | CASRGVPANYGYTF | 14 | TRBV7-2 | NA | NA | TRBJ1-2
TGCAGCGTTTCCGGGACTAGCGTGAACAATGAGCAGTTCTTC | CSVSGTSVNNEQFF | 14 | TRBV29-1 | TRBD2 | NA | TRBJ2-1
TGTGCCAGCGGGGGAGGCGGGGCGTTTTCCTACGAGCAGTACTTC | CASGGGGAFSYEQYF | 15 | TRBV7-9 | NA | NA | TRBJ2-7
TGTGCCAGCAGCTTATCTAATCAGCCCCAGCATTTT | CASSLSNQPQHF | 12 | TRBV7-9 | NA | once | TRBJ1-5
TGCGCCAGCAGCCAAGATAGCGGGCCCTGGGGCTACAATGAGCAGTTCTTC | CASSQDSGPWGYNEQFF | 17 | TRBV4-3 | TRBD2 | NA | TRBJ2-1
TGTGCCAGCAGCCACACCCGCTACGGGACTCCGAGCTCCTACGAGCAGTACTTC | CASSHTRYGTPSSYEQYF | 18 | TRBV7-2 | NA | few | TRBJ2-7
TGTGCCAGCAGCGCCGGACAGGGTACTCAGCCCCAGCATTTT | CASSAGQGTQPQHF | 14 | TRBV9 | TRBD1 | NA | TRBJ1-5
TGTGCCAGCAGCCGAACGGGGACAGGGAATCAGCCCCAGCATTTT | CASSRTGTGNQPQHF | 15 | TRBV6-5 | TRBD1 | NA | TRBJ1-5
TGTGCCAGCAGCCTTGGACATTTGTGGATCAATCAGCCCCAGCATTTT | CASSLGHLWINQPQHF | 16 | TRBV7-2 | NA | NA | TRBJ1-5
TGTGCCGGGGGCGATGAGCAGTTCTTC | CAGGDEQFF | 9 | TRBV30 | NA | NA | TRBJ2-1
TGTGCCACCTCAAAGGGGACAGGGTTTGGCTACACCTTC | CATSKGTGFGYTF | 13 | TRBV15 | TRBD1 | NA | TRBJ1-2
TGTGCCAGCAGTCGACAGGGGGTTCCCGATGAGCAGTTCTTC | CASSRQGVPDEQFF | 14 | TRBV5-4 | TRBD1 | NA | TRBJ2-1
TGTGCCAGCAGCGGGGGGGCTCCTGGAAACACCATATATTTT | CASSGGAPGNTIYF | 14 | TRBV7-2 | NA | NA | TRBJ1-3
TGTGCCAGCAGCCCCCAACCGGGGGAGCAGTACTTC | CASSPQPGEQYF | 12 | TRBV7-8 | NA | NA | TRBJ2-7
TGTGCCAGCAGTACAGGGCCCGGGGAGCTGTTTTTT | CASSTGPGELFF | 12 | TRBV5-6 | NA | NA | TRBJ2-2
TGTGCCACCCAGGAGGGTTCGGGGGAGACCCAGTACTTC | CATQEGSGETQYF | 13 | TRBV7-8 | NA | NA | TRBJ2-5
TGCGCCAGTAGCCAAGTGGTACTAGCCAAAAACATTCAGTACTTC | CASSQVVLAKNIQYF | 15 | TRBV4-1 | NA | NA | TRBJ2-4
TGTGCCAGCAGCCTGACTAGCGGAGGAGTGGGTGAGCAGTACTTC | CASSLTSGGVGEQYF | 15 | TRBV7-2 | TRBD2 | few | TRBJ2-7